The 27 T cell receptor beta chains in this list originate from one sample, sequenced in a study of blood T cell repertoires in COVID-19 (TCRdb year 2020). Libraries were made using the immunoSEQ multiplex PCR assay. Not all clones reach the TCRdb copy of this immuneACCESS table, which keeps in-frame sequences only. Checked studies attribute under half of the gap to unresolved V genes and leave the rest unexplained. The sample table lists 200,000 or so clones, almost 85% of them with a count of one. 6.9% of the sample comes from the top ten. The specimen was peripheral blood. These receptors were obtained from a human donor with acute or convalescent COVID-19. The donor label of this sample is uncertain.

The chain joins TRBV3-1 (or the pseudogene TRBV3-2) to TRBJ2-3; D might be TRBD1 (6 bases). V was shortened by 6 bases and J by 8 bases, with 12 bases between the two germline ends. Germline values: CDR1 LGHDT, CDR2 YNNKEL (reference sequence). The CDR3 has 12 residues. In DNA form, the CDR3 reads TGTGCCAGCAGTCAGCAGGGGTCTACGCAGTATTTT. Protein sequence: CASSQQGSTQYF.

This clone turned up a few times. The chain couples TRBV3-1 (or the pseudogene TRBV3-2) to TRBJ2-1; TRBD2 matches at 8 bases. V was clipped by 1 base and J by 12 bases; unmatched bases: 11. Germline CDR1 reads LGHDT; CDR2 reads YNNKEL (reference sequence). The CDR3 has 15 amino acids. The CDR3 protein is CASSQGGLAGGVQFF. Written as DNA, the CDR3 is TGTGCCAGCAGCCAAGGCGGACTAGCCGGAGGGGTGCAGTTCTTC.

This CDR3 is CASSRARRSDTEAFF. CDR3 sequence (DNA): TGCGCCAGCAGCAGAGCCAGGAGGAGCGACACTGAAGCTTTCTTT. The chain recombines TRBV5-1 with TRBJ1-1; no clear D gene. V gave up 4 bases and J gave up 3 bases, with 16 bases separating them. Per the germline V gene, CDR1 is SGHRS and CDR2 is YFSETQ. There are 15 residues in the CDR3.

As to this clone: The sample has other DNA sequences that encode this CDR3 too. The V call is TRBV9, the J call TRBJ2-7, with D unresolved. This CDR3 comprises 14 residues. Looked up from germline, CDR1 is SGDLS and CDR2 is YYNGEE. The V gene lost 0 bases and the J gene lost 3 bases, with 10 bases spanning the gap. CDR3 amino acids: CASSVGERVYEQYF. Here the CDR3 DNA reads TGTGCCAGCAGCGTAGGAGAACGGGTCTACGAGCAGTACTTC.

For this clone: In the same sample, other DNA sequences code for this CDR3. V is TRBV12-3 or TRBV12-4 and J is TRBJ2-7; D is ambiguous. CDR3 length equals 12 residues. The ends were cut back, 5 bases at V and 3 bases at J, with 8 bases in the middle. CDR3 amino acids: CASSPSSYEQYF. The CDR3, as DNA: TGTGCCAGCAGTCCCTCTAGCTACGAGCAGTACTTC.

The chain employs TRBV5-6 and TRBJ1-1; D unclear. Per the germline V gene, CDR1 is SGHDT and CDR2 is YYEEEE. The CDR3 is made up of 13 amino acids. Trimming removed 0 bases at V and 5 bases at J, with 8 bases between. The CDR3 here is CASSLEQQTEAFF. CDR3 nucleotides: TGTGCCAGCAGCTTGGAGCAACAGACTGAAGCTTTCTTT.

This clone was counted a few times. V usage is TRBV28 and J usage is TRBJ1-2; 8 nucleotides agree with TRBD1. This CDR3 has 15 residues. Germline-derived CDR1 and CDR2 are MDHEN and SYDVKM. Losses at the gene ends were 2 bases for V and 7 bases for J; bases not matched to a gene: 9. DNA of the CDR3: TGTGCCAGCAGTTTAGCCACGACAGGGGAGAGTGGCTACACCTTC. Its protein product is CASSLATTGESGYTF.

The rearrangement links TRBV9 to TRBJ2-5; no definite D call. Trimming shortened V by 0 bases and J by 5 bases, and 11 bases separated the two germline ends. This CDR3 contains 14 residues. Germline V gene lookup returns CDR1 SGDLS and CDR2 YYNGEE. CDR3 region: CASSVEGLGETQYF. CDR3 bases: TGTGCCAGCAGCGTAGAAGGCCTCGGGGAGACCCAGTACTTC.

This chain uses TRBV27 with TRBJ1-2, with D perhaps TRBD1 (5 bases). CDR3 length: 14 amino acids. Trimming removed 6 bases from V and 0 bases from J, with 11 bases in between. CDR1 and CDR2 (germline): MNHEY, SMNVEV (reference sequence). The CDR3 is CASRGAPPNYGYTF. CDR3 DNA sequence: TGTGCCAGCAGAGGGGCCCCTCCTAACTATGGCTACACCTTC.

The chain joins TRBV7-2 to TRBJ2-7; tentatively, D is TRBD2 (6 bases). The germline V gene has CDR1 SGHTA and CDR2 FQGNSA. The CDR3 sequence is 16 residues long. The germline V and J ends were trimmed by 4 bases and 4 bases, with 20 bases remaining between them. CDR3 nucleotide sequence: TGTGCCAGCAGCTGGGTACCCGGGACTGGTAAATACGAGCAGTACTTC. Translating gives CASSWVPGTGKYEQYF.

The rearrangement joins TRBV6-5 to TRBJ2-7, with D perhaps matching TRBD1 (6 bases). Trimming left V 6 bases short and J 3 bases short, with 9 bases between. This CDR3 spans 12 amino acids. CDR1 and CDR2 from the germline V gene are MNHEY and SVGAGI. CDR3 loop: CASSQGSYEQYF. The CDR3 nucleotides are TGTGCCAGCAGCCAGGGGAGCTACGAGCAGTACTTC.

The chain carries TRBV5-1 and TRBJ2-5; the D gene is possibly TRBD2 (5 bases). The CDR3 is 14 amino acids. V was shortened by 0 bases and J by 9 bases, with 15 bases between the two germline ends. Germline CDR1 is SGHRS and CDR2 is YFSETQ. The CDR3 region is CASSLDPDSRAQYF. The DNA for the CDR3 is TGCGCCAGCAGCTTGGATCCGGACTCCCGGGCCCAGTACTTC.

This rearrangement joins TRBV5-6 to TRBJ1-3, with 9 bases lining up with TRBD1. The CDR3 sequence is 16 residues long. From germline, CDR1 is SGHDT and CDR2 YYEEEE. The V gene end was trimmed by 4 bases and the J gene end by 4 bases; junction bases not matched to a gene: 9. The CDR3 DNA sequence: TGTGCCAGCAGCCTCGGGACAGGGTTTTCCGGAAACACCATATATTTT. Translated, it gives CASSLGTGFSGNTIYF.

This clone was detected only a few times. V gene TRBV2 combines with J gene TRBJ1-4; TRBD1 is a possible D gene (6 bases). The CDR3 is made up of 15 amino acids. V dropped 2 bases and J dropped 0 bases, with 7 bases sitting between them. Germline lookup yields CDR1 SNHLY and CDR2 FYNNEI. The CDR3 loop reads CASSEWTATNEKLFF. The DNA for the CDR3 is TGTGCCAGCAGTGAATGGACAGCAACTAATGAAAAACTGTTTTTT.

V usage is TRBV5-5 and J usage is TRBJ1-2; D is unclear. This CDR3 region has 12 residues. Germline values: CDR1 SGHKS, CDR2 YYEKEE (reference sequence). The V and J ends lost 4 bases and 6 bases respectively, with 10 bases between them. CDR3 sequence reads: CASSHTDNGYTF. In DNA, the CDR3 is TGTGCCAGCAGCCATACAGATAATGGCTACACCTTC.

The chain links TRBV11-2 to TRBJ2-7; the match to TRBD2 covers 7 bases. The J segment lost 1 base and the V segment lost 7 bases, leaving 7 bases of the junction unmatched. There are 14 residues in the CDR3. The germline V gene encodes CDR1 SGHAT and CDR2 FQNNGV. Written as DNA, the CDR3 is TGTGCCAGCACGTCAGACGGGGGGTCCTACGAGCAGTACTTC. It encodes CASTSDGGSYEQYF. The full variable domain, with the rest looked up from reference TRBV11-2 and TRBJ2-7, is EAGVAQSPRYKIIEKRQSVAFWCNPISGHATLYWYQQILGQGPKLLIQFQNNGVVDDSQLPKDRFSAERLKGVDSTLKIQPAKLEDSAVYLCASTSDGGSYEQYFGPGTRLTVT.

The J gene is TRBJ2-1, the V gene TRBV5-1; TRBD2 matches 10 bases. Germline V gives CDR1 SGHRS, CDR2 YFSETQ. The V and J ends lost 4 bases and 7 bases, in that order; junction bases with no gene match: 5. The CDR3 sequence is 14 residues long. The CDR3 DNA sequence: TGCGCCAGCAGCGCGGGACTAGCGTTAAATGAGCAGTTCTTC. Translated, it gives CASSAGLALNEQFF.

This chain joins TRBV5-1 and TRBJ2-7, with 11 bases aligning to TRBD2. CDR3 length equals 13 residues. J gave up 2 bases and V 7 bases, and 2 bases lay outside the gene matches. Germline CDR1 is SGHRS and CDR2 is YFSETQ. The CDR3 nucleotides read TGCGCCAGCGCACTAGCGGGGGCCTACGAGCAGTACTTC. This sequence encodes CASALAGAYEQYF.

J is TRBJ2-7 and V is TRBV10-1, with 8 bases aligning to TRBD1. The CDR3 has 16 residues. J lost 4 bases, V lost 0 bases, and 8 bases had no gene match. Germline CDR1 WNHNN, CDR2 SYGVQD (reference sequence). The CDR3: CASSESTRGREYEQYF. The DNA of the CDR3 is TGCGCCAGCAGTGAGTCGACCAGGGGGCGTGAGTACGAGCAGTACTTC.

The CDR3 sequence: CASRASSASYNEQFF. The CDR3 coding sequence is TGTGCCAGCAGGGCTAGCTCCGCTTCCTACAATGAGCAGTTCTTC. The chain couples TRBV11-2 to TRBJ2-1, with D perhaps matching TRBD2 (5 bases). Between the trimmed V and J ends, which lost 6 bases and 1 base, there was a span of 13 bases. Germline loops: CDR1 SGHAT, CDR2 FQNNGV. This CDR3 is 15 amino acids long.

The sample holds one count of this clone. The chain recombines TRBV5-1 with TRBJ1-1; no reliable D call. Trimming stripped 0 bases from V and 3 bases from J, with 12 bases between. This CDR3 is built from 15 residues. In germline, CDR1 is SGHRS, CDR2 YFSETQ. The DNA of the CDR3 is TGCGCCAGCAGCTTGGCCCCGGCGGGAGACACTGAAGCTTTCTTT. Amino acids: CASSLAPAGDTEAFF.

The J gene is TRBJ2-5, the V gene TRBV4-1; 12 positions match TRBD2. Germline V gene data show CDR1 as MGHRA and CDR2 as YSYEKL. There are 16 residues in the CDR3. V was clipped by 0 bases and J by 2 bases; unmatched bases: 1. CDR3: CASSQEGLAGQETQYF. In DNA form, the CDR3 reads TGCGCCAGCAGCCAAGAAGGACTAGCGGGACAAGAGACCCAGTACTTC.

The V gene is TRBV28, the J gene TRBJ1-6; D gene ambiguous. Germline V lookup: CDR1 MDHEN, CDR2 SYDVKM. Trimming left V 6 bases short and J 5 bases short, with 29 bases between. This CDR3 region has 20 residues. CDR3 loop: CASSRLTMVIKEGNNSPLHF. CDR3 DNA sequence: TGTGCCAGCAGCCGCCTGACGATGGTCATCAAGGAGGGAAATAATTCACCCCTCCACTTT.

V usage is TRBV27 and J usage is TRBJ2-1; 10 nucleotides agree with TRBD2. In germline, CDR1 is MNHEY, CDR2 SMNVEV (reference sequence). V lost 6 bases and J lost 0; bases outside the gene matches: 8. The CDR3 runs 17 residues. The DNA for the CDR3 is TGTGCCAGCAGCGGGACTAGCGTTCCGAGCTCCTACAATGAGCAGTTCTTC. Amino acids: CASSGTSVPSSYNEQFF.

This chain joins TRBV30 and TRBJ1-1, with no clear D. Between the trimmed V and J ends, which lost 2 bases and 1 base, there was a span of 11 bases. Looked up from germline, CDR1 is GTSNPN and CDR2 is SVGIG (reference sequence). The CDR3 is made up of 14 amino acids. The DNA of the CDR3 is TGTGCCTGGAGTCCCCCGGGTAAGAACACTGAAGCTTTCTTT. Translated: CAWSPPGKNTEAFF.

The chain employs TRBV6-2 or TRBV6-3 and TRBJ2-5; 13 positions agree with TRBD2. The CDR3 length is 15 residues. Germline V gene sequence: CDR1 MNHEY, CDR2 SVGEGT. V gave up 6 bases and J gave up 5 bases; unmatched junction bases: 6. CDR3 DNA sequence: TGTGCCAGCAGCCAGGGGACTAGCGGGACGGAGACCCAGTACTTC. As protein: CASSQGTSGTETQYF.

This chain joins TRBV28 and TRBJ1-2; no clear D. V was cut by 2 bases and J by 7 bases, with 5 bases left in between. The CDR3 sequence is 11 residues long. In germline, CDR1 is MDHEN, CDR2 SYDVKM. CDR3 in DNA: TGTGCCAGCAGTTTAGCGTCTGGCTACACCTTC. Translation gives CASSLASGYTF.